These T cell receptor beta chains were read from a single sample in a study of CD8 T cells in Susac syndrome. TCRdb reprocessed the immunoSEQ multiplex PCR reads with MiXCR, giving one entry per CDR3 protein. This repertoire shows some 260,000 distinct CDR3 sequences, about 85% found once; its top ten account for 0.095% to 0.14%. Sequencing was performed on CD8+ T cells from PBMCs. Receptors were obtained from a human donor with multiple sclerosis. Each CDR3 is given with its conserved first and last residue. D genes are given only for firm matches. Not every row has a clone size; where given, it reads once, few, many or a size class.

cdr3_aa: CASSPGTGHYGYTF
cdr3_nt: TGTGCCAGCAGCCCCGGGACAGGGCACTATGGCTACACCTTC
clone_size: .
d_call: TRBD1
v_call: TRBV9
j_call: TRBJ1-2

cdr3_aa: CASSLVMSNTEAFF
cdr3_nt: TGTGCCAGCAGCTTAGTCATGTCAAACACTGAAGCTTTCTTT
clone_size: .
d_call: .
v_call: TRBV7-9
j_call: TRBJ1-1

cdr3_aa: CASRTGHKNRGYTF
cdr3_nt: TGTGCCAGCAGAACGGGACACAAAAATCGTGGCTACACCTTC
clone_size: .
d_call: .
v_call: TRBV9
j_call: TRBJ1-2

cdr3_aa: CATRSGQEPYEQYF
cdr3_nt: TGTGCCACCAGGTCGGGACAGGAACCCTACGAGCAGTACTTC
clone_size: .
d_call: TRBD1
v_call: TRBV5-6
j_call: TRBJ2-7

cdr3_aa: CAISESGGSYEQYF
cdr3_nt: TGTGCCATCAGTGAGTCGGGGGGGTCCTACGAGCAGTACTTC
clone_size: once
d_call: TRBD2
v_call: TRBV10-3
j_call: TRBJ2-7

cdr3_aa: CASSVAGSTGETQYF
cdr3_nt: TGTGCCAGCAGCGTCGCAGGGTCAACGGGGGAGACCCAGTACTTC
clone_size: .
d_call: .
v_call: TRBV9
j_call: TRBJ2-5

cdr3_aa: CASTPRGANEQFF
cdr3_nt: TGTGCCAGCACGCCCAGGGGGGCCAATGAGCAGTTCTTC
clone_size: .
d_call: .
v_call: TRBV7-9
j_call: TRBJ2-1

cdr3_aa: CASWEGMNTEAFF
cdr3_nt: TGTGCCTCCTGGGAGGGAATGAACACTGAAGCTTTCTTT
clone_size: few
d_call: .
v_call: TRBV30
j_call: TRBJ1-1

cdr3_aa: CASGLLTGPNTEAFF
cdr3_nt: TGTGCTAGTGGTTTGTTGACAGGACCGAACACTGAAGCTTTCTTT
clone_size: .
d_call: .
v_call: TRBV12-5
j_call: TRBJ1-1

cdr3_aa: CSARGRSDYYEQYF
cdr3_nt: TGCAGTGCTAGGGGGCGGAGCGATTACTACGAGCAGTACTTC
clone_size: .
d_call: .
v_call: TRBV20-1
j_call: TRBJ2-7

cdr3_aa: CASSPHPRGNYEQYF
cdr3_nt: TGTGCCAGCAGCCCCCACCCCCGGGGAAACTACGAGCAGTACTTC
clone_size: .
d_call: .
v_call: TRBV3-1
j_call: TRBJ2-7

cdr3_aa: CASMGDRARGNTIYF
cdr3_nt: TGTGCCAGCATGGGGGATAGGGCTAGAGGAAACACCATATATTTT
clone_size: .
d_call: .
v_call: TRBV2
j_call: TRBJ1-3

cdr3_aa: CASSRGLGTDTQYF
cdr3_nt: TGTGCCAGCAGTCGGGGACTAGGCACAGATACGCAGTATTTT
clone_size: .
d_call: TRBD2
v_call: TRBV6-5
j_call: TRBJ2-3

cdr3_aa: CATKGTGSYEQYF
cdr3_nt: TGTGCCACCAAGGGGACGGGTTCCTACGAGCAGTACTTC
clone_size: .
d_call: .
v_call: TRBV2
j_call: TRBJ2-7

cdr3_aa: CASSPAPRATGGELFF
cdr3_nt: TGTGCCAGCAGTCCCGCCCCCCGGGCCACCGGCGGGGAGCTGTTTTTT
clone_size: once
d_call: .
v_call: TRBV12-3/TRBV12-4
j_call: TRBJ2-2

cdr3_aa: CASSLFGRGVFEQYF
cdr3_nt: TGTGCCAGCAGTTTATTTGGTCGGGGGGTGTTCGAGCAGTACTTC
clone_size: .
d_call: TRBD2
v_call: TRBV27
j_call: TRBJ2-7

cdr3_aa: CASSLDRGNYGYTF
cdr3_nt: TGTGCCAGCAGTTTGGACAGGGGGAACTATGGCTACACCTTC
clone_size: few
d_call: TRBD1
v_call: TRBV27
j_call: TRBJ1-2

cdr3_aa: CAISGGIYEQYF
cdr3_nt: TGTGCCATCAGTGGGGGAATATACGAGCAGTACTTC
clone_size: .
d_call: .
v_call: TRBV10-3
j_call: TRBJ2-7

cdr3_aa: CASSLNFRPGAEEETQYF
cdr3_nt: TGTGCCAGCAGCTTAAACTTTCGTCCGGGGGCCGAGGAAGAGACCCAGTACTTC
clone_size: .
d_call: .
v_call: TRBV7-8
j_call: TRBJ2-5

cdr3_aa: CASSTSGLFYEQYF
cdr3_nt: TGTGCCAGCAGCACTAGCGGGCTTTTCTACGAGCAGTACTTC
clone_size: .
d_call: TRBD2
v_call: TRBV7-9
j_call: TRBJ2-7

cdr3_aa: CASSSYSSGREDNEQFF
cdr3_nt: TGTGCCAGCAGCAGCTACTCTAGCGGGAGGGAGGACAATGAGCAGTTCTTC
clone_size: .
d_call: TRBD2
v_call: TRBV7-6
j_call: TRBJ2-1

cdr3_aa: CAASTIGDEQYF
cdr3_nt: TGTGCCGCCTCTACTATAGGGGACGAGCAGTACTTC
clone_size: few
d_call: .
v_call: TRBV27
j_call: TRBJ2-7

cdr3_aa: CASSVAGSGYNEQFF
cdr3_nt: TGTGCCAGCAGCGTAGCGGGTAGCGGGTACAATGAGCAGTTCTTC
clone_size: few
d_call: TRBD2
v_call: TRBV9
j_call: TRBJ2-1

cdr3_aa: CASSLSGGASGYNEQFF
cdr3_nt: TGTGCCAGCAGTTTATCGGGGGGAGCTAGCGGATACAATGAGCAGTTCTTC
clone_size: .
d_call: TRBD2
v_call: TRBV27
j_call: TRBJ2-1

cdr3_aa: CSARTRGSSYNEQFF
cdr3_nt: TGCAGTGCTAGGACCCGCGGTAGCTCCTACAATGAGCAGTTCTTC
clone_size: .
d_call: .
v_call: TRBV20-1
j_call: TRBJ2-1

cdr3_aa: CASSLLASGTDTQYF
cdr3_nt: TGTGCCAGCAGCTTATTGGCTAGCGGCACAGATACGCAGTATTTT
clone_size: .
d_call: .
v_call: TRBV7-9
j_call: TRBJ2-3

cdr3_aa: CASLPGHPKVGELFF
cdr3_nt: TGCGCCAGCCTCCCGGGACACCCCAAAGTGGGGGAGCTGTTTTTT
clone_size: once
d_call: .
v_call: TRBV23-1
j_call: TRBJ2-2

cdr3_aa: CASSLTSVEETQYF
cdr3_nt: TGCGCCAGCAGCTTGACTAGCGTAGAAGAGACCCAGTACTTC
clone_size: .
d_call: TRBD2
v_call: TRBV5-1
j_call: TRBJ2-5

cdr3_aa: CASTRVGAALNTEAFF
cdr3_nt: TGTGCCAGCACCAGAGTAGGGGCGGCCCTGAACACTGAAGCTTTCTTT
clone_size: .
d_call: .
v_call: TRBV5-6
j_call: TRBJ1-1

cdr3_aa: CASSYVRGTEAFF
cdr3_nt: TGTGCCAGCAGCTACGTCCGGGGGACTGAAGCTTTCTTT
clone_size: .
d_call: .
v_call: TRBV5-8
j_call: TRBJ1-1

cdr3_aa: CASSPTPGGNYGYTF
cdr3_nt: TGTGCCAGCAGTCCGACCCCAGGGGGTAACTATGGCTACACCTTC
clone_size: .
d_call: TRBD1
v_call: TRBV27
j_call: TRBJ1-2

cdr3_aa: CASKRRTERQETQYF
cdr3_nt: TGTGCCAGTAAGCGTAGGACAGAACGGCAAGAGACCCAGTACTTC
clone_size: .
d_call: .
v_call: TRBV12-3/TRBV12-4
j_call: TRBJ2-5

cdr3_aa: CASSGTGLVTNEQYF
cdr3_nt: TGTGCCAGCAGCGGAACGGGACTAGTCACAAACGAGCAGTACTTC
clone_size: .
d_call: TRBD2
v_call: TRBV6-1
j_call: TRBJ2-7

cdr3_aa: CATPGLAGDNEQFF
cdr3_nt: TGTGCTACGCCGGGACTAGCGGGAGACAATGAGCAGTTCTTC
clone_size: .
d_call: TRBD2
v_call: TRBV2
j_call: TRBJ2-1

cdr3_aa: CASSWSGDTQYF
cdr3_nt: TGTGCCAGCAGTTGGAGCGGAGATACGCAGTATTTT
clone_size: .
d_call: .
v_call: TRBV5-5
j_call: TRBJ2-3

cdr3_aa: CASSASPPGTEAFF
cdr3_nt: TGCGCCAGCAGTGCAAGCCCACCGGGCACTGAAGCTTTCTTT
clone_size: .
d_call: .
v_call: TRBV10-1
j_call: TRBJ1-1

cdr3_aa: CASSDSLLAGTYEQYF
cdr3_nt: TGTGCCAGCAGTGATTCCCTACTAGCGGGAACGTACGAGCAGTACTTC
clone_size: .
d_call: TRBD2
v_call: TRBV2
j_call: TRBJ2-7

cdr3_aa: CASSHTDTQYF
cdr3_nt: TGTGCCAGCAGCCACACAGATACGCAGTATTTT
clone_size: few
d_call: .
v_call: TRBV16
j_call: TRBJ2-3

cdr3_aa: CASSLYEGNTIYF
cdr3_nt: TGTGCCAGCAGCTTATACGAAGGGAACACCATATATTTT
clone_size: .
d_call: .
v_call: TRBV13
j_call: TRBJ1-3

cdr3_aa: CASSAPTGTGGYEQYF
cdr3_nt: TGTGCCAGCAGCGCGCCTACCGGGACAGGGGGATACGAGCAGTACTTC
clone_size: .
d_call: TRBD1
v_call: TRBV9
j_call: TRBJ2-7

cdr3_aa: CASSFHHEQFF
cdr3_nt: TGTGCCAGCTCATTTCACCATGAGCAGTTCTTC
clone_size: .
d_call: .
v_call: TRBV18
j_call: TRBJ2-1

cdr3_aa: CSADPRDSNQPQHF
cdr3_nt: TGCAGTGCTGATCCAAGGGATAGCAATCAGCCCCAGCATTTT
clone_size: .
d_call: .
v_call: TRBV20-1
j_call: TRBJ1-5

cdr3_aa: CASRLTADGTEAFF
cdr3_nt: TGTGCCAGCAGACTTACAGCGGACGGCACTGAAGCTTTCTTT
clone_size: .
d_call: .
v_call: TRBV28
j_call: TRBJ1-1

cdr3_aa: CASSAHRDSYSNQPQHF
cdr3_nt: TGTGCCAGCAGTGCTCACCGGGACAGTTATAGCAATCAGCCCCAGCATTTT
clone_size: .
d_call: TRBD1
v_call: TRBV6-1
j_call: TRBJ1-5

cdr3_aa: CASSPRTSGIYNEQFF
cdr3_nt: TGTGCCAGCAGCCCCAGGACTAGCGGGATCTACAATGAGCAGTTCTTC
clone_size: .
d_call: TRBD2
v_call: TRBV9
j_call: TRBJ2-1